The 13 T cell receptor beta chains below all came from one sample that was sequenced in a study of T cell responses to AZD1222 COVID-19 vaccine. The repertoire was sequenced with immunoSEQ multiplex PCR; TCRdb's copy has only in-frame clones and lacks some. The sample holds around 150,000 clones, less than 95% seen once. This material consisted of peripheral blood, taken on day 0 of AZD1222 vaccination. The receptors stem from an adult in good health.

Regarding this clone: The same CDR3 is also encoded by other DNA sequences in this sample. The chain joins TRBV19 to TRBJ1-5; D call uncertain. This CDR3 contains 13 residues. The V end lost 1 base, the J end lost 4 bases, and 5 bases lay between the germline ends. Germline CDR1 reads LNHDA; CDR2 reads SQIVND (reference sequence). The CDR3 bases are TGTGCCAGTAGTATAGGCGGTAATCAGCCCCAGCATTTT. Translation: CASSIGGNQPQHF.

V and J are TRBV12-5 and TRBJ1-1; D uncertain. In germline, CDR1 is LGHNT, CDR2 FRNRAP. Trimming shortened V by 3 bases and J by 5 bases, and 7 bases separated the two germline ends. The CDR3 runs to 12 residues. CDR3 DNA: TGTGCTAGTGGTTTCGGCCGGACTGAAGCTTTCTTT. It is translated as CASGFGRTEAFF. Based on the CDR3 plus reference TRBV12-5 and TRBJ1-1, the full variable domain is DARVTQTPRHKVTEMGQEVTMRCQPILGHNTVFWYRQTMMQGLELLAYFRNRAPLDDSGMPKDRFSAEMPDATLATLKIQPSEPRDSAVYFCASGFGRTEAFFGQGTRLTVV.

The chain carries TRBV18 and TRBJ2-1, with 7 positions matching TRBD2. This CDR3 is 16 amino acids long. V lost 0 bases and J lost 0; bases outside the gene matches: 2. The germline V gene has CDR1 KGHSH and CDR2 LQKENI. Here the CDR3 reads CASSPPSGRSYNEQFF. In DNA, the CDR3 is TGTGCCAGCTCACCACCTAGCGGGCGCTCCTACAATGAGCAGTTCTTC.

About this clone: Other DNA sequences of this sample code for an identical CDR3. The chain uses TRBV30 and TRBJ1-5; D unresolved. Looked up from germline, CDR1 is GTSNPN and CDR2 is SVGIG (reference sequence). CDR3 length equals 13 residues. V dropped 3 bases and J dropped 0 bases, with 6 bases sitting between them. This CDR3 is CAWSSDSNQPQHF. The CDR3 coding sequence is TGTGCCTGGAGCAGCGATAGCAATCAGCCCCAGCATTTT.

This clone was detected only a few times. The rearrangement uses TRBV7-8 and TRBJ2-2; TRBD2 aligns across 8 bases. V gave up 6 bases and J gave up 1 base; unmatched junction bases: 10. The CDR3 length is 17 residues. Germline-derived CDR1 and CDR2 are SGHVS and FQNEAQ. CDR3 sequence reads: CASSPQAGAVNTGELFF. DNA of the CDR3: TGTGCCAGCAGTCCTCAAGCGGGGGCTGTGAACACCGGGGAGCTGTTTTTT.

The CDR3 sequence: CASSTRGRWSYNEQFF. As DNA, the CDR3 is TGTGCCAGTAGTACCAGGGGGAGGTGGTCCTACAATGAGCAGTTCTTC. V and J are TRBV19 and TRBJ2-1, with a possible D match to TRBD1 (7 bases). The germline V and J ends were trimmed by 4 bases and 1 base, with 14 bases remaining between them. Germline V gene sequence: CDR1 LNHDA, CDR2 SQIVND (reference sequence). This CDR3 has 16 amino acids.

The CDR3 sequence: CASSVFGAGSVNTEAFF. The DNA of the CDR3 is TGTGCCAGCAGTGTATTCGGGGCAGGGTCAGTGAACACTGAAGCTTTCTTT. V is TRBV2 and J is TRBJ1-1, with a possible D match to TRBD1 (5 bases). V was clipped by 4 bases and J by 0 bases, with 18 bases between them. Germline V gene lookup returns CDR1 SNHLY and CDR2 FYNNEI. The CDR3 runs 17 residues.

The rearrangement joins TRBV27 to TRBJ1-5; D is perhaps TRBD1 (5 bases). V lost 4 bases to trimming and J lost 2 bases, with 12 bases between them. Germline lookup yields CDR1 MNHEY and CDR2 SMNVEV (reference sequence). This CDR3 has 15 amino acids. Here the CDR3 DNA reads TGTGCCAGCAGTTCGGGGACGTCGGGCAATCAGCCCCAGCATTTT. Translated: CASSSGTSGNQPQHF.

The chain links TRBV12-1 to TRBJ1-1; the listed D gene, TRBD1, was not tested against the DNA. TRBV12-1 is described as a pseudogene. The CDR3 is 14 amino acids. For the CDR3, the DNA is TGTGCCAGCAGCGGAAGGGGGCGGTGGACTGAAGCTTTCTTT. It translates to CASSGRGRWTEAFF.

The V call is TRBV15, the J call TRBJ1-1; 7 bases fit TRBD1. Germline V gene lookup returns CDR1 LNHNV and CDR2 YYDKDF (reference sequence). The CDR3 length is 15 residues. The ends lost 6 bases at V and 3 bases at J; junction bases unmatched: 10. The CDR3 loop reads CATRTSGRGDTEAFF. The CDR3 region has the DNA TGTGCCACCAGAACGAGTGGCAGGGGGGACACTGAAGCTTTCTTT.

This chain links TRBV7-9 with TRBJ1-1; D is perhaps TRBD1 (6 bases). V lost 3 bases and J 0 bases, leaving 8 bases between the germline ends. There are 14 residues in the CDR3. The germline V gene encodes CDR1 SEHNR and CDR2 FQNEAQ (reference sequence). The CDR3 bases are TGTGCCAGCAGCTTCGGGACAATGAACACTGAAGCTTTCTTT. Its translation is CASSFGTMNTEAFF.

The chain joins TRBV3-1 (or the pseudogene TRBV3-2) to TRBJ1-4; TRBD1 aligns across 8 bases. V trimming: 0 bases; J trimming: 4 bases; junction bases outside the gene matches: 7. The CDR3 has 17 residues. Germline-derived CDR1 and CDR2 are LGHDT and YNNKEL (reference sequence). CDR3 nucleotide sequence: TGTGCCAGCAGCCAAGACCTAGGGACAGGAGGTAATGAAAAACTGTTTTTT. Translated: CASSQDLGTGGNEKLFF.

The rearrangement joins TRBV25-1 to TRBJ2-3; a possible D gene is TRBD2 (6 bases). The CDR3 loop spans 16 amino acids. Between the trimmed V and J ends, which lost 6 bases and 3 bases, there was a span of 19 bases. Germline-derived CDR1 and CDR2 are MGHDK and SYGVNS. The CDR3 coding sequence is TGTGCCAGCAGCGGCGGTTGGCGGGAAGCGACAGATACGCAGTATTTT. Protein sequence: CASSGGWREATDTQYF.